The 19 T cell receptor beta chains below come from one sample, sequenced in a study of cytotoxic CD8 clonotypes in ibrutinib-treated CLL. Profiled with immunoSEQ multiplex PCR; TCRdb holds only in-frame clones, not every one. The sample lists some 150,000 clones, about 80% occurring once. Sequences were derived from PBMCs, sampled after 12 months of ibrutinib treatment. These receptors were taken from a human donor with chronic lymphocytic leukemia.

This clone appeared a single time. The CDR3 reads CASSGQGLQLRGEKLFF. In DNA, the CDR3 is TGTGCCAGCTCAGGGCAGGGCTTACAGCTCCGGGGTGAAAAACTGTTTTTT. The J gene is TRBJ1-4, the V gene TRBV18; D is possibly TRBD1 (5 bases). Trimming took off 5 bases at V and 7 bases at J, with 23 bases between the two ends. Germline V gives CDR1 KGHSH, CDR2 LQKENI. The CDR3 is made up of 17 amino acids.

The V gene is TRBV6-5, the J gene TRBJ2-1, with D uncertain. Trimming pared 7 bases from V and 5 bases from J, leaving 12 bases between. This CDR3 has 13 residues. Germline values: CDR1 MNHEY, CDR2 SVGAGI. The CDR3 loop is CASKRTSHNEQFF. CDR3 in DNA: TGTGCCAGCAAAAGAACGTCACACAATGAGCAGTTCTTC.

J is TRBJ2-1 and V is TRBV19; weak D call: TRBD1 (7 bases). The CDR3 contains 17 residues. The germline CDR1 and CDR2 sequences are LNHDA and SQIVND (reference sequence). Trimming left V 2 bases short and J 0 bases short, with 14 bases between. CDR3 protein: CASSILAGQRSYNEQFF. The CDR3 DNA follows: TGTGCCAGTAGTATATTGGCGGGACAGCGCTCCTACAATGAGCAGTTCTTC.

V gene TRBV14 combines with J gene TRBJ2-1; D uncertain. CDR1 is SGHDN, CDR2 FVKESK, per germline. The CDR3 sequence is 11 residues long. The germline V and J ends were trimmed by 4 bases and 7 bases, with 5 bases remaining between them. The CDR3 nucleotides are TGTGCCAGCAGCCTTCTAAATGAGCAGTTCTTC. Protein product: CASSLLNEQFF. Combining the CDR3 with reference TRBV14 and TRBJ2-1 gives the whole variable domain EAGVTQFPSHSVIEKGQTVTLRCDPISGHDNLYWYRRVMGKEIKFLLHFVKESKQDESGMPNNRFLAERTGGTYSTLKVQPAELEDSGVYFCASSLLNEQFFGPGTRLTVL.

This chain uses TRBV27 with TRBJ2-7, with D uncertain. This CDR3 spans 15 amino acids. Trimming left V 5 bases short and J 3 bases short, with 17 bases between. In germline, CDR1 is MNHEY, CDR2 SMNVEV (reference sequence). In DNA, the CDR3 is TGTGCCAGCAGTCCCGACACCGCGATCGACTACGAGCAGTACTTC. Residues: CASSPDTAIDYEQYF.

The J gene is TRBJ1-2, the V gene TRBV30; D might be TRBD1 (5 bases). CDR3 length: 12 amino acids. V was pared by 2 bases and J by 3 bases, with 7 bases between. Germline CDR1 GTSNPN, CDR2 SVGIG (reference sequence). CDR3 loop: CAWSQGHYGYTF. CDR3 nucleotide sequence: TGTGCCTGGAGTCAGGGACACTATGGCTACACCTTC.

V gene TRBV9 combines with J gene TRBJ2-1, with D perhaps matching TRBD1 or TRBD2 (5 bases each). Germline V CDR1 and CDR2: SGDLS, YYNGEE. This CDR3 has 15 residues. Trimming stripped 4 bases from V and 4 bases from J, with 15 bases between. The CDR3 sequence: CASSPEGPGYNEQFF. CDR3 nucleotide sequence: TGTGCCAGCAGCCCAGAGGGGCCGGGTTACAATGAGCAGTTCTTC. The variable domain in full, completed from reference TRBV9 and TRBJ2-1, reads DSGVTQTPKHLITATGQRVTLRCSPRSGDLSVYWYQQSLDQGLQFLIQYYNGEERAKGNILERFSAQQFPDLHSELNLSSLELGDSALYFCASSPEGPGYNEQFFGPGTRLTVL.

This rearrangement joins TRBV4-2 to TRBJ1-5; 9 positions agree with TRBD1. The ends lost 1 base at V and 1 base at J; junction bases unmatched: 5. CDR3 length: 17 amino acids. Per germline, CDR1 LGHNA and CDR2 YNFKEQ. The CDR3 sequence: CASSQGTGVVSNQPQHF. In DNA form, the CDR3 reads TGTGCCAGCAGCCAAGGGACAGGGGTTGTAAGCAATCAGCCCCAGCATTTT.

This clone appeared a few times. The V gene is TRBV21-1, the J gene TRBJ1-6; TRBD1, the table's D call, lacks a check against the DNA. TRBV21-1 is a pseudogene. The CDR3 totals 16 residues. CDR3 nucleotide sequence: TGTGCCAGCAGCAAGTCGGTTAATCCAGGGGAGTCACCCCTCCACTTT. Translating gives CASSKSVNPGESPLHF.

This clone was counted only a few times. The V and J genes are TRBV5-1 and TRBJ2-1, with D hard to call. The CDR3 runs to 14 residues. Germline CDR1 reads SGHRS; CDR2 reads YFSETQ. V was pared by 0 bases and J by 1 base, with 5 bases between. CDR3 loop: CASSLEQSYNEQFF. The CDR3 DNA sequence: TGCGCCAGCAGCTTGGAACAATCCTACAATGAGCAGTTCTTC.

This clone was counted only a few times. The gene calls are TRBV5-1 and TRBJ2-3; weak D call: TRBD1 (6 bases). The CDR3 consists of 17 residues. In germline, CDR1 is SGHRS, CDR2 YFSETQ. The germline V and J ends were trimmed by 3 bases and 0 bases, with 17 bases remaining between them. The CDR3 sequence: CASSSRGSATSTDTQYF. The CDR3 coding sequence is TGCGCCAGCAGCTCGAGGGGGAGCGCAACTAGCACAGATACGCAGTATTTT.

The CDR3 protein is CASRDSTNYGYTF. The CDR3 DNA is TGCGCCAGCAGAGACAGTACTAACTATGGCTACACCTTC. The chain combines TRBV5-1 with TRBJ1-2; possibly TRBD1 for D (5 bases). The CDR3 spans 13 residues. Deletions cut 5 bases from V and 0 bases from J, with 8 bases between. The germline CDR1 and CDR2 sequences are SGHRS and YFSETQ. Full variable domain (remainder filled in from reference TRBV5-1 and TRBJ1-2): KAGVTQTPRYLIKTRGQQVTLSCSPISGHRSVSWYQQTPGQGLQFLFEYFSETQRNKGNFPGRFSGRQFSNSRSEMNVSTLELGDSALYLCASRDSTNYGYTFGSGTRLTVV.

The gene calls are TRBV6-5 and TRBJ2-7; unclear D gene. CDR1 and CDR2 (germline): MNHEY, SVGAGI. CDR3 size: 13 residues. V was shortened by 6 bases and J by 2 bases, with 11 bases between the two germline ends. CDR3 DNA: TGTGCCAGCAGACGACTCGGACCCTACGAGCAGTACTTC. As protein: CASRRLGPYEQYF.

The V call is TRBV4-1, the J call TRBJ1-2; D gene uncertain. CDR1 MGHRA and CDR2 YSYEKL come from the germline V gene. The length of the CDR3 is 15 residues. Trimming took off 1 base at V and 1 base at J, with 10 bases between the two ends. CDR3 sequence: CASSQGALHNYGYTF. Written as DNA, the CDR3 is TGCGCCAGCAGCCAAGGGGCCTTACATAACTATGGCTACACCTTC.

The J gene is TRBJ2-2, the V gene TRBV2, with D hard to call. Trimming stripped 5 bases from V and 4 bases from J, with 5 bases between. Germline V lookup: CDR1 SNHLY, CDR2 FYNNEI. CDR3 length: 12 amino acids. For the CDR3, the DNA is TGTGCCAGCAGTAGGATCACCGGGGAGCTGTTTTTT. Amino acids: CASSRITGELFF.

This clone was counted between two and nine times. This specimen includes other DNA sequences encoding the same CDR3. The chain combines TRBV7-2 with TRBJ1-5; no clear D. Between the trimmed V and J ends, which lost 3 bases and 3 bases, there was a span of 3 bases. The CDR3 has 12 residues. Germline V CDR1 and CDR2: SGHTA, FQGNSA. CDR3 coding DNA: TGTGCCAGCAGCTTTCTCAATCAGCCCCAGCATTTT. It is translated as CASSFLNQPQHF.

The chain carries TRBV2 and TRBJ2-3; a possible D gene is TRBD2 (6 bases). The CDR3 runs 11 residues. Germline CDR1 is SNHLY and CDR2 is FYNNEI. V was pared by 9 bases and J by 10 bases, with 14 bases between. The CDR3, as DNA: TGTGCCAGGGGAACCCGGGACTCGCAGTATTTT. Protein sequence: CARGTRDSQYF.

The count of this clone is one. This chain connects TRBV2 to TRBJ2-1, with 7 bases matching TRBD2. CDR1 and CDR2 from the germline V gene are SNHLY and FYNNEI. Trimming at V came to 11 bases and at J to 5 bases, leaving 9 bases not matched to a gene. The CDR3 extends over 13 amino acids. In DNA form, the CDR3 reads TGTGCCGGTAGCGGGTTTAATGACAATGAGCAGTTCTTC. This encodes CAGSGFNDNEQFF.

The chain employs TRBV6-5 and TRBJ2-7; no clear D. The CDR3 runs to 12 residues. V lost 6 bases to trimming and J lost 1 base, with 7 bases between them. From germline, CDR1 is MNHEY and CDR2 SVGAGI. The CDR3 DNA sequence: TGTGCCAGCAGGTACGGATCCTACGAGCAGTACTTC. Its translation is CASRYGSYEQYF.